This T cell receptor (beta chain) stems from a study of shared clonotypes between healthy human individuals. None of the donors, who were healthy HIV-negative adults, had recently had acute infections or vaccinations. The method was immunoSEQ multiplex PCR; TCRdb's version includes in-frame clones alone and lacks a portion of them. The data contain 1.4 million or so clones, 98% of them singletons. This sequence originates from a man aged 25 to 40 in good health. Sequencing was done on a sample of naive CD4+ T cells sorted from blood. Subset of the sample: CD45RA+ positively selected.

The CDR3 DNA follows: TGTGCCAGCAGTTTATTTGGCTCCCCGCTACCCGGGGAGCTGTTTTTT. Its protein product is CASSLFGSPLPGELFF. The V gene is TRBV27, the J gene TRBJ2-2, with D uncertain. Germline V CDR1 and CDR2: MNHEY, SMNVEV (reference sequence). The CDR3 length is 16 residues. V lost 1 base to trimming and J lost 6 bases, with 15 bases between them.